A selection of T cell receptor beta chains follows, all from one sample in a study of shared clonotypes between healthy human individuals. Produced via immunoSEQ multiplex PCR; TCRdb's table is partial and in-frame only. The sample carries 1.5 million to 2.5 million clones, 85% to 95% recorded once. The sequencing input was naive CD8+ T cells sorted from blood. These receptors were collected from a man aged 18 to 29 in good health. Each CDR3 is given with its conserved first and last residue. The D gene is left open where the match is weak. Expanded clones are given a class, and other clones once, few, many or no size at all.

V	size	J	length	D	CDR3	DNA
TRBV5-1	.	TRBJ2-5	15	.	CASSNRPPSQETQYF	TGCGCCAGCAGCAACAGGCCCCCGAGCCAAGAGACCCAGTACTTC
TRBV25-1	.	TRBJ2-7	13	.	CASVEGWGYEQYF	TGTGCCAGCGTTGAGGGTTGGGGGTACGAGCAGTACTTC
TRBV6-1	.	TRBJ1-1	15	TRBD1	CASSRDRGVGTEAFF	TGTGCCAGCAGCAGAGACAGGGGTGTAGGCACTGAAGCTTTCTTT
TRBV9	.	TRBJ1-5	11	.	CASSPDQPQHF	TGTGCCAGCAGCCCTGATCAGCCCCAGCATTTT
TRBV6-1	.	TRBJ2-7	16	.	CASSEWGVDPANEQYF	TGTGCCAGCAGTGAATGGGGGGTGGATCCGGCCAACGAGCAGTACTTC
TRBV28	.	TRBJ2-1	17	TRBD2	CASSTRGVAGGPHEQFF	TGTGCCAGCAGCACCCGCGGAGTAGCGGGGGGGCCGCATGAGCAGTTCTTC
TRBV5-6	once	TRBJ1-6	12	.	CASSLDQSPLHF	TGTGCCAGCAGCTTGGACCAATCACCCCTCCACTTT
TRBV6-6	.	TRBJ1-1	12	.	CASSYRGIEAFF	TGTGCCAGCAGTTATCGGGGGATTGAAGCTTTCTTT
TRBV2	.	TRBJ2-7	18	TRBD2	CASSEFGASGGARYEQYF	TGTGCCAGCAGTGAATTTGGGGCTAGCGGGGGGGCTCGTTACGAGCAGTACTTC
TRBV27	.	TRBJ2-7	13	.	CASSGSTAYEQYF	TGTGCCAGCAGTGGGTCTACCGCCTACGAGCAGTACTTC
TRBV7-9	.	TRBJ2-7	12	.	CASSFGPSEQYF	TGTGCCAGCAGCTTCGGGCCCTCCGAGCAGTACTTC
TRBV6-6	.	TRBJ1-3	13	.	CASNPTDGNTIYF	TGTGCCAGCAATCCGACGGATGGAAACACCATATATTTT
TRBV5-6	.	TRBJ2-1	15	TRBD2	CASSLGTSSYNEQFF	TGTGCCAGCAGCTTGGGGACTAGTTCCTACAATGAGCAGTTCTTC
TRBV6-6	once	TRBJ1-2	14	.	CASTHSSGAGGYTF	TGTGCCAGCACCCACAGTTCAGGGGCGGGAGGCTACACCTTC
TRBV4-1	.	TRBJ1-6	16	.	CASNQGGGGYNSPLHF	TGCGCCAGCAACCAAGGGGGGGGCGGCTATAATTCACCCCTCCACTTT